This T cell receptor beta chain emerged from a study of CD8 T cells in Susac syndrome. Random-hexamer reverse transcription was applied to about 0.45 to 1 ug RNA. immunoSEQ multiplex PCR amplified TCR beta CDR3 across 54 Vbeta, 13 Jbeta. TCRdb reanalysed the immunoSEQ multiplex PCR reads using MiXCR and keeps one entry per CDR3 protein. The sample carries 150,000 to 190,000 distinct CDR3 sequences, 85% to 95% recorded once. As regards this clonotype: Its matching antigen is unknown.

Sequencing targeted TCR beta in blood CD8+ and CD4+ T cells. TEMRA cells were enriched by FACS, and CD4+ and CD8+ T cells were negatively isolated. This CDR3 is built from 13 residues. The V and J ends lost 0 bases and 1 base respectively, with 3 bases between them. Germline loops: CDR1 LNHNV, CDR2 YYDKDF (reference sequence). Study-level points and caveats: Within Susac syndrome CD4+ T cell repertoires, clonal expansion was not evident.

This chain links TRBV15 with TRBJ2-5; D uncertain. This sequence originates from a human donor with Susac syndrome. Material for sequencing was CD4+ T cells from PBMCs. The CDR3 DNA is TGTGCCACCAGCAGAGATAGCCAAGAGACCCAGTACTTC. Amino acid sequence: CATSRDSQETQYF. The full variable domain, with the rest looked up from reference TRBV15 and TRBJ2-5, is DAMVIQNPRYQVTQFGKPVTLSCSQTLNHNVMYWYQQKSSQAPKLLFHYYDKDFNNEADTPDNFQSRRPNTSFCFLDIRSPGLGDTAMYLCATSRDSQETQYFGPGTRLLVL.